The 30 T cell receptor beta chains given below trace back to one sample, sequenced in a study of T cells in localized non-small cell lung cancer. TCRdb's table, derived via immunoSEQ multiplex PCR, lists solely in-frame clones and lacks some. The sample holds fewer than 30,000 clones, 80% to 90% seen once. This specimen consisted of peripheral blood, obtained before any cancer treatment. All receptors derive from a female donor over 55 with stage II squamous cell lung carcinoma.

This clone was observed a few times. V usage is TRBV28 and J usage is TRBJ2-7; tentatively, D is TRBD1 (6 bases). Germline V lookup: CDR1 MDHEN, CDR2 SYDVKM. CDR3 length: 13 residues. V was shortened by 5 bases and J by 1 base, with 9 bases between the two germline ends. CDR3 DNA: TGTGCCAGCAGTCCCGGACAGTCCTACGAGCAGTACTTC. Encoded protein: CASSPGQSYEQYF.

The gene calls are TRBV7-9 and TRBJ2-3, with 7 positions matching TRBD1. The CDR3 is 16 amino acids. Germline lookup yields CDR1 SEHNR and CDR2 FQNEAQ (reference sequence). V shed 4 bases, J shed 2 bases, and the junction held 9 bases outside the gene matches. CDR3 sequence (DNA): TGTGCCAGCAGCTACCCTACAGGGGTCCCCACAGATACGCAGTATTTT. This codes for CASSYPTGVPTDTQYF.

Here the CDR3 DNA reads TGTGCCAGCAGCTTGGACCGCCAAGGTCACCTCCACTTT. It codes for CASSLDRQGHLHF. The rearrangement uses TRBV7-8 and TRBJ1-6; D is unclear. Per the germline V gene, CDR1 is SGHVS and CDR2 is FQNEAQ. The V end was cut by 3 bases, the J end by 15 bases, with 15 bases between. This CDR3 spans 13 amino acids.

Comment on this clone: Other nucleotide sequences from this sample produce the same CDR3. This sequence joins TRBV27 and TRBJ2-2; D gene ambiguous. The germline CDR1 and CDR2 sequences are MNHEY and SMNVEV (reference sequence). The germline V and J ends were trimmed by 5 bases and 4 bases, with 14 bases remaining between them. The CDR3 consists of 15 residues. CDR3 DNA: TGTGCCAGCAGTGGCGCGGTATATGGCACCGGGGAGCTGTTTTTT. It is translated as CASSGAVYGTGELFF.

The chain is built from TRBV9 and TRBJ2-2, with TRBD1 identical over 8 bases. Per the germline V gene, CDR1 is SGDLS and CDR2 is YYNGEE. J was trimmed by 2 bases and V by 3 bases; bases with no gene match: 3. The CDR3 extends over 15 amino acids. The CDR3 sequence: CASSEGQANTGELFF. As DNA, the CDR3 is TGTGCCAGCAGCGAGGGACAGGCAAACACCGGGGAGCTGTTTTTT.

The chain combines TRBV12-2 with TRBJ2-1; the D segment call TRBD2 is taken from the table without a DNA check. TRBV12-2 is a recognized pseudogene. CDR3 length: 18 residues. Here the CDR3 reads CASREGTSGLVSYNEQFF. Written as DNA, the CDR3 is TGTGCAAGTCGCGAAGGGACTAGCGGGCTTGTCTCCTACAATGAGCAGTTCTTC.

The rearrangement links TRBV19 to TRBJ2-7, with a tentative D call TRBD2 (6 bases). CDR1 is LNHDA, CDR2 SQIVND, per germline (reference sequence). Trimming took 3 bases from V and 5 from J, leaving 14 bases between them. CDR3 length: 14 residues. The CDR3 sequence: CASSMGRERDEQYF. In DNA form, the CDR3 reads TGTGCCAGTAGTATGGGACGGGAGCGAGACGAGCAGTACTTC.

The chain uses TRBV10-1 and TRBJ1-1; 9 nucleotides align to TRBD1. The CDR3 covers 15 residues. Germline V gives CDR1 WNHNN, CDR2 SYGVQD (reference sequence). V trimming: 6 bases; J trimming: 1 base; junction bases outside the gene matches: 6. The CDR3 here is CASSPGQGTNTEAFF. The CDR3, as DNA: TGCGCCAGCAGCCCGGGACAGGGAACGAACACTGAAGCTTTCTTT.

This chain uses TRBV9 with TRBJ2-6; TRBD2 matches at 13 bases. Germline V gene lookup returns CDR1 SGDLS and CDR2 YYNGEE. V lost 0 bases and J lost 0; bases outside the gene matches: 6. This CDR3 contains 20 residues. The CDR3 here is CASSVGLAGGLGSGANVLTF. CDR3 DNA sequence: TGTGCCAGCAGCGTAGGACTAGCGGGGGGCTTGGGCTCTGGGGCCAACGTCCTGACTTTC.

The gene calls are TRBV21-1 and TRBJ1-1; TRBD1 is the table's D call and was not checked against the DNA. TRBV21-1 has pseudogene status. The CDR3 contains 12 residues. CDR3 region: CASSTGFPEAFF. The CDR3 DNA sequence: TGTGCCAGCAGCACAGGGTTCCCTGAAGCTTTCTTT.

This clone came up a few times. V is TRBV19 and J is TRBJ1-5, with D tentatively TRBD1 (5 bases). Germline loops: CDR1 LNHDA, CDR2 SQIVND (reference sequence). V was clipped by 7 bases and J by 1 base, with 20 bases between them. The CDR3 sequence is 17 residues long. CDR3 nucleotides: TGTGCCAGTATCACCCGAAATAGGAACAGGAGCAATCAGCCCCAGCATTTT. Translating it yields CASITRNRNRSNQPQHF. Together with reference TRBV19 and TRBJ1-5, the CDR3 gives the full variable domain: DGGITQSPKYLFRKEGQNVTLSCEQNLNHDAMYWYRQDPGQGLRLIYYSQIVNDFQKGDIAEGYSVSREKKESFPLTVTSAQKNPTAFYLCASITRNRNRSNQPQHFGDGTRLSIL.

The chain joins TRBV28 to TRBJ1-3; D perhaps matches TRBD1 (5 bases). CDR3 length: 18 amino acids. Trimming took 4 bases from V and 1 from J, leaving 20 bases between them. Germline CDR1 MDHEN, CDR2 SYDVKM. The CDR3 bases are TGTGCCAGCAGTTCACCAGCGACCAACTCAGGGTCTGGAAACACCATATATTTT. This translates into CASSSPATNSGSGNTIYF.

This clone is a singleton in its sample. This chain links TRBV7-3 with TRBJ2-5; 8 bases line up with TRBD1. The V gene's germline CDR1 is SGHTA and CDR2 FQGTGA. The CDR3 contains 14 residues. Trimming at V came to 5 bases and at J to 5 bases, leaving 7 bases not matched to a gene. The CDR3 is CASSLTGGPETQYF. DNA of the CDR3: TGTGCCAGCAGCCTTACAGGGGGTCCGGAGACCCAGTACTTC.

The chain employs TRBV28 and TRBJ1-2; the match to TRBD1 covers 7 bases. The trim removed 1 base at V and 8 bases at J, leaving 7 bases unmatched. The CDR3 covers 14 residues. The germline V gene encodes CDR1 MDHEN and CDR2 SYDVKM. This CDR3 is CASSLSDRAGGYTF. The CDR3 coding sequence is TGTGCCAGCAGTTTATCCGACAGGGCCGGGGGCTACACCTTC.

J is TRBJ1-1 and V is TRBV6-5; D is uncertain. V lost 0 bases, J lost 2 bases, and 7 bases lay in between. Germline values: CDR1 MNHEY, CDR2 SVGAGI. This CDR3 region has 14 residues. The CDR3: CASSYSGRNTEAFF. CDR3 nucleotide sequence: TGTGCCAGCAGTTACTCAGGCAGAAACACTGAAGCTTTCTTT.

V usage is TRBV28 and J usage is TRBJ2-7; 7 nucleotides match TRBD1. CDR3 size: 14 residues. Germline trimming cut 2 bases from V and 0 bases from J; bases unmatched to any gene: 1. Germline V lookup: CDR1 MDHEN, CDR2 SYDVKM. In DNA, the CDR3 is TGTGCCAGCAGTTTAGGGACAGCCTCCTACGAGCAGTACTTC. Translated, it gives CASSLGTASYEQYF.

In DNA, the CDR3 is TGTGCCAGCAGCTCCGCGGGAAGGCAGTACTTC. As protein: CASSSAGRQYF. V usage is TRBV11-1 and J usage is TRBJ2-7; tentative D call: TRBD2 (6 bases). Per the germline V gene, CDR1 is SGHAT and CDR2 is FQDESV (reference sequence). The CDR3 is made up of 11 amino acids. Trimming left V 4 bases short and J 9 bases short, with 10 bases between.

This clone was recorded once. The chain links TRBV6-1 to TRBJ2-7; TRBD2 aligns across 8 bases. Looked up from germline, CDR1 is MNHNS and CDR2 is SASEGT. The CDR3 sequence is 13 residues long. The V segment lost 6 bases and the J segment 6 bases; nucleotides outside the gene matches: 7. The CDR3 loop reads CASRGLALGEQYF. The CDR3 bases are TGTGCCAGCAGAGGACTAGCCCTCGGCGAGCAGTACTTC.

The chain has TRBV9 and TRBJ2-3; no reliable D call. The germline V gene encodes CDR1 SGDLS and CDR2 YYNGEE. This CDR3 spans 18 amino acids. Trimming stripped 0 bases from V and 4 bases from J, with 21 bases between. The CDR3 loop is CASSVAGIDPWVADTQYF. Written as DNA, the CDR3 is TGTGCCAGCAGCGTAGCGGGTATAGACCCTTGGGTGGCAGATACGCAGTATTTT.

This CDR3 is CASMRDNSGANVLTF. The CDR3 bases are TGTGCCAGTATGCGGGATAACTCTGGGGCCAACGTCCTGACTTTC. This sequence joins TRBV19 and TRBJ2-6, with a possible D match to TRBD2 (6 bases). The germline gives CDR1 LNHDA, CDR2 SQIVND (reference sequence). The V gene lost 7 bases and the J gene lost 0 bases, with 10 bases spanning the gap. This CDR3 is built from 15 residues.

The chain joins TRBV6-5 to TRBJ1-2; D is undetermined. V lost 2 bases, J lost 2 bases, and 6 bases lay in between. Germline V gene data show CDR1 as MNHEY and CDR2 as SVGAGI. This CDR3 comprises 13 residues. The CDR3 sequence: CASSYRRNYGYTF. CDR3 DNA sequence: TGTGCCAGCAGTTACCGACGGAACTATGGCTACACCTTC.

The CDR3 loop reads CASSPTPSEGGELFF. The CDR3 DNA is TGTGCCAGCAGCCCCACCCCTAGCGAAGGGGGGGAGCTGTTTTTT. This chain connects TRBV7-2 to TRBJ2-2; possibly TRBD2 for D (6 bases). V gave up 5 bases and J gave up 8 bases, with 18 bases separating them. The CDR3 extends over 15 amino acids. Germline-derived CDR1 and CDR2 are SGHTA and FQGNSA.

The chain links TRBV7-2 to TRBJ2-7; 8 positions match TRBD2. CDR3 length: 14 amino acids. The germline V gene encodes CDR1 SGHTA and CDR2 FQGNSA. Trimming removed 3 bases from V and 1 base from J; junction bases left unmatched: 2. The CDR3 loop is CASSFGLASYEQYF. The CDR3 DNA reads as TGTGCCAGCAGCTTCGGACTAGCATCCTACGAGCAGTACTTC.

The chain combines TRBV16 with TRBJ1-1, with D unresolved. The CDR3 loop spans 15 amino acids. Germline V lookup: CDR1 KGHSY, CDR2 FQNENV. Trimming took 0 bases from V and 1 from J, leaving 9 bases between them. The chain's CDR3 is CASSQSTGRNTEAFF. CDR3 DNA sequence: TGTGCCAGCAGCCAATCGACGGGGAGGAACACTGAAGCTTTCTTT.

This rearrangement joins TRBV27 to TRBJ2-7, with D possibly TRBD2 on 5 matching bases. The CDR3 is made up of 14 amino acids. Between the trimmed V and J ends, which lost 3 bases and 2 bases, there was a span of 11 bases. The germline gives CDR1 MNHEY, CDR2 SMNVEV (reference sequence). The CDR3 DNA reads TGTGCCAGCAGTTTCTCAAGCGGTGCCTACGAGCAGTACTTC. Translation gives CASSFSSGAYEQYF.

The rearrangement joins TRBV28 to TRBJ1-5; D is undetermined. CDR3 length: 12 residues. Germline CDR1 reads MDHEN; CDR2 reads SYDVKM. The ends were cut back, 7 bases at V and 6 bases at J, with 10 bases in the middle. The CDR3 DNA follows: TGTGCCAGCAATCGGGGTGGTCAGCCCCAGCATTTT. The encoded protein is CASNRGGQPQHF.

The chain's CDR3 is CASSLGQGTGNTIYF. As DNA, the CDR3 is TGTGCCAGCAGCTTGGGACAGGGGACAGGAAACACCATATATTTT. The J gene is TRBJ1-3, the V gene TRBV5-4; 8 bases fit TRBD1. V gave up 0 bases and J gave up 4 bases; unmatched junction bases: 3. This CDR3 spans 15 amino acids. CDR1 is SGHNT, CDR2 YYREEE, per germline (reference sequence).

This sequence joins TRBV10-3 and TRBJ1-4, with 10 bases lining up with TRBD1. The length of the CDR3 is 16 residues. The V segment lost 6 bases and the J segment 3 bases; nucleotides outside the gene matches: 7. CDR1 is ENHRY and CDR2 is SYGVKD in the germline V gene. The CDR3 nucleotides are TGTGCCATCAGCTCGACAGGGGGCGCAGCTAATGAAAAACTGTTTTTT. Translated: CAISSTGGAANEKLFF.

The gene calls are TRBV5-6 and TRBJ2-3; D gene ambiguous. The V end was cut by 2 bases, the J end by 0 bases, with 7 bases between. The CDR3 has 14 amino acids. Germline CDR1 SGHDT, CDR2 YYEEEE. The CDR3 DNA is TGTGCCAGCAGCTTTCTAGGGAGCACAGATACGCAGTATTTT. Amino acid sequence: CASSFLGSTDTQYF.

V is TRBV28 and J is TRBJ1-1; D is unresolved. CDR3 length equals 15 residues. V dropped 5 bases and J dropped 1 base, with 14 bases sitting between them. CDR1 is MDHEN, CDR2 SYDVKM, per germline. CDR3 nucleotides: TGTGCCAGCAGTATGAGACTGCTCCAGAACACTGAAGCTTTCTTT. Amino acids: CASSMRLLQNTEAFF. The full variable domain, with the rest looked up from reference TRBV28 and TRBJ1-1, is DVKVTQSSRYLVKRTGEKVFLECVQDMDHENMFWYRQDPGLGLRLIYFSYDVKMKEKGDIPEGYSVSREKKERFSLILESASTNQTSMYLCASSMRLLQNTEAFFGQGTRLTVV.